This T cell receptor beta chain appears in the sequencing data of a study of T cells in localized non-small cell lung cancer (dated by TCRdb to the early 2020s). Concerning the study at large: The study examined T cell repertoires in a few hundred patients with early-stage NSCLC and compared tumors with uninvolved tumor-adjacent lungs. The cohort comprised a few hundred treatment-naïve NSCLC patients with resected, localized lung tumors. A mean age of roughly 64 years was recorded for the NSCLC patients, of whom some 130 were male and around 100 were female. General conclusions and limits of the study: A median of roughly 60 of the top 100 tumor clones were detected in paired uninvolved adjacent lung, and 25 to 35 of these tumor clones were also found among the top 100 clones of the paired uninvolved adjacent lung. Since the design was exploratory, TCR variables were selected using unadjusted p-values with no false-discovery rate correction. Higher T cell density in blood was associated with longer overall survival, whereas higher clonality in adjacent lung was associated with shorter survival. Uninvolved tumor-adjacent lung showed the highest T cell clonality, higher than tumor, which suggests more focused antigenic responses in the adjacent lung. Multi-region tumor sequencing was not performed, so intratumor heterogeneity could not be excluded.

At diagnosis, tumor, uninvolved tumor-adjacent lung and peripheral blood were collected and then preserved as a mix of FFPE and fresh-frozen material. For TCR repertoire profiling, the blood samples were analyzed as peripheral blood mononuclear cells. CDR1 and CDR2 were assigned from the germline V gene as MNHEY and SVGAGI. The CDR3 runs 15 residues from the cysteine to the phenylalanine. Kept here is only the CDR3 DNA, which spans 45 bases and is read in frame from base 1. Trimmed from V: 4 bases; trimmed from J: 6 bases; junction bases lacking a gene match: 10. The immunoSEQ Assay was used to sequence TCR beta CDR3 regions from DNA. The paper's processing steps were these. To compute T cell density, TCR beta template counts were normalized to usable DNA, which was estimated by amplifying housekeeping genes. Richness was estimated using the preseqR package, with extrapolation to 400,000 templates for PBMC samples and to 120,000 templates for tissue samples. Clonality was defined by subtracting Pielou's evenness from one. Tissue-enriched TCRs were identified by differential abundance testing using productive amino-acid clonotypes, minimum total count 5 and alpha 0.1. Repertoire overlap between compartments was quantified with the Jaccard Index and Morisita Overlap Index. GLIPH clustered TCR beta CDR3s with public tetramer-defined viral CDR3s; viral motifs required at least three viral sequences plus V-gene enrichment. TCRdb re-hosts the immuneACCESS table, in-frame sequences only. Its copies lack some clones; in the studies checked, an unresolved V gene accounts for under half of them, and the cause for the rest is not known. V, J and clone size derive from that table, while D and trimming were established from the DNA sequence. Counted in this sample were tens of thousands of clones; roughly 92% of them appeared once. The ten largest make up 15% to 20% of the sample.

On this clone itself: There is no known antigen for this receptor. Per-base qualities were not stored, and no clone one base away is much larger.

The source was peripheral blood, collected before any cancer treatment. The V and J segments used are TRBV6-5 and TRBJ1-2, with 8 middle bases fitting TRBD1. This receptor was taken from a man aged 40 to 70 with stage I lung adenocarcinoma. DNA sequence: TGTGCCAGCAGTTCACAGGGGGGATTAGACGATGGCTACACCTTC. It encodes CASSSQGGLDDGYTF.